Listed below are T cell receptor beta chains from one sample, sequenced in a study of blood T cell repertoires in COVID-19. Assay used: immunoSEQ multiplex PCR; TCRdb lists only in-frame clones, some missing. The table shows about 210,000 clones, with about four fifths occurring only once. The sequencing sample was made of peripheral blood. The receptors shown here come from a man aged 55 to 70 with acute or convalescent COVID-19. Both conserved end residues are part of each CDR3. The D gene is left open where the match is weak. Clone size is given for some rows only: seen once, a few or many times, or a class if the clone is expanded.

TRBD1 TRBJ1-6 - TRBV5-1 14 TGCGCCAGCAGCGAAGGGACAGCCGCCAATCCCCTCCACTTT CASSEGTAANPLHF
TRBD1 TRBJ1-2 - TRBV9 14 TGTGCCAGCAGCCCATCGTCGGGACAGGCCTTTTACACCTTC CASSPSSGQAFYTF
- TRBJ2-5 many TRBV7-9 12 TGTGCCAGCACCGAACTACTAGAGACCCAGTACTTC CASTELLETQYF
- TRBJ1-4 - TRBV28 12 TGTGCCAGCAGTTTACGGCAAGCGGAACTGTTTTTT CASSLRQAELFF
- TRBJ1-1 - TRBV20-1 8 TGCAGTGCTAATGAAGCGGGGTTT CSANEAGF
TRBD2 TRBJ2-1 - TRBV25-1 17 TGTGCCAGCAGTGAATTGGCGGGAGGGGGAGTAGACAATGAGCAGTTCTTC CASSELAGGGVDNEQFF
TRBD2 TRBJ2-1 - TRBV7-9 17 TGTGCCAGCAGCTCGAGCGGAAGACTAGCGGGGAACAATGAGCAGTTCTTC CASSSSGRLAGNNEQFF
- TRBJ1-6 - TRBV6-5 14 TGTGCCAGCAGTCAGGAGGGTAGTAATTCACCCCTCCACTTT CASSQEGSNSPLHF
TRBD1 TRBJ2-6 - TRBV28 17 TGTGCCAGCAGTTTATGGGCAGGGGGCTTTGGGGCCAACGTCCTGACTTTC CASSLWAGGFGANVLTF
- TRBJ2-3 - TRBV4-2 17 TGTGCCAGCAGCCAAGGGATCGCGGGGGCGAGCACAGATACGCAGTATTTT CASSQGIAGASTDTQYF
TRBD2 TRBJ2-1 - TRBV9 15 TGTGCCAGCAGCGTAGCGGGAGGGGGTTACAATGAGCAGTTCTTC CASSVAGGGYNEQFF
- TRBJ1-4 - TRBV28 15 TGTGCCAGCAGTTTGACGGGGGGTTTAAGGGAAAAACTGTTTTTT CASSLTGGLREKLFF
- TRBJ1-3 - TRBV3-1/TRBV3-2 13 TGTGCCAGCAGCCAAGTATCTGGAAACACCATATATTTT CASSQVSGNTIYF
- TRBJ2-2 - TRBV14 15 TGTGCCAGCAGCTCTTTGGGGGACTCCACCGGGGAGCTGTTTTTT CASSSLGDSTGELFF
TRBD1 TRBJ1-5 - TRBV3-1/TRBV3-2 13 TGTGCCAGCAGCCAAGTCAGGGGGCAGCCCCAGCATTTT CASSQVRGQPQHF
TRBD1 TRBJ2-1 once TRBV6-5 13 TGTGCCAGCAGCACGGACAGGGGGAATGAGCAGTTCTTC CASSTDRGNEQFF
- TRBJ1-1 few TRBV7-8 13 TGTGCCAGCAGCGGCCAACAGAACACTGAAGCTTTCTTT CASSGQQNTEAFF
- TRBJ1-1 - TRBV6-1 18 TGTGCCAGCAGTGAGAATTGGCCAGGGGTCGATCCGAACACTGAAGCTTTCTTT CASSENWPGVDPNTEAFF
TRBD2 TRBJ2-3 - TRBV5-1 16 TGCGCCAGCAGCTTGGGACTAGCGGGAGGCACAGATACGCAGTATTTT CASSLGLAGGTDTQYF
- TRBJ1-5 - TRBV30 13 TGTGCCTGGAGTGCAGGGTATAGACAGCCCCAGCATTTT CAWSAGYRQPQHF
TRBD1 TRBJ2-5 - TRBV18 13 TGTGCCAGCTCACCGGGGACAGAAGAGACCCAGTACTTC CASSPGTEETQYF
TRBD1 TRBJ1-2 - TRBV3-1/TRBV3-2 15 TGTGCCAGCAGCCAGGACAGGGGGCGAGGCTATGGCTACACCTTC CASSQDRGRGYGYTF
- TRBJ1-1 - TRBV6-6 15 TGTGCCAGCAGTTACCCCGAACTTGCGAACACTGAAGCTTTCTTT CASSYPELANTEAFF
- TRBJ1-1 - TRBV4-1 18 TGCGCCAGCAGCCAAGGGCAGACCGGACACATAATGAACACTGAAGCTTTCTTT CASSQGQTGHIMNTEAFF
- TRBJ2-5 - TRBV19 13 TGTGCCAGTAGTTTCCCGGGCGGGGAGACCCAGTACTTC CASSFPGGETQYF
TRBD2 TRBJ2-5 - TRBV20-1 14 TGCAGTGCTAGTAGGACTAGCGGGGTGGAGACCCAGTACTTC CSASRTSGVETQYF
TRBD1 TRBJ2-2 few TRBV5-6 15 TGTGCCAGCAGCTTGGGACAGGGGTACACCGGGGAGCTGTTTTTT CASSLGQGYTGELFF
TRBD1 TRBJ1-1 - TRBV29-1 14 TGCAGCGGCCTACCGGGGGACAGTCACACTGAAGCTTTCTTT CSGLPGDSHTEAFF
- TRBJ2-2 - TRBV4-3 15 TGCGCCAGCAGCCAAGTACAGCTAAACACCGGGGAGCTGTTTTTT CASSQVQLNTGELFF
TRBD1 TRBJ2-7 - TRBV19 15 TGTGCCAGTAGTATTCTGGGGACAGGGCACTACGAGCAGTACTTC CASSILGTGHYEQYF
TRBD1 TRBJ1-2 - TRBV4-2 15 TGTGCCAGCAGCCAAGAGAAAGACAGGGCAAGAGGCTACACCTTC CASSQEKDRARGYTF
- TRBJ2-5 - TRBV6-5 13 TGTGCCAGCTCACAGGGCGTGAGGGAGACCCAGTACTTC CASSQGVRETQYF
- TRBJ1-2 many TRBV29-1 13 TGCAGCGTTGAAGATGTCAGGGGCTATGGCTACACCTTC CSVEDVRGYGYTF
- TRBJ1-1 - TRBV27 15 TGTGCCAGCAGTTTATCGATTCCAGAGAACACTGAAGCTTTCTTT CASSLSIPENTEAFF
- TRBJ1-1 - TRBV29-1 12 TGCAGCGCGGACCTATCGAACACTGAAGCTTTCTTT CSADLSNTEAFF
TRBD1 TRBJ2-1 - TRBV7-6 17 TGTGCCAGCAGCGCCCGGTTCAGGGGGCGATCCTACAATGAGCAGTTCTTC CASSARFRGRSYNEQFF
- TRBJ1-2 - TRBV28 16 TGTGCCAGCAGTCTGTGGCGGGAAGGGACCACATATGGCTACACCTTC CASSLWREGTTYGYTF